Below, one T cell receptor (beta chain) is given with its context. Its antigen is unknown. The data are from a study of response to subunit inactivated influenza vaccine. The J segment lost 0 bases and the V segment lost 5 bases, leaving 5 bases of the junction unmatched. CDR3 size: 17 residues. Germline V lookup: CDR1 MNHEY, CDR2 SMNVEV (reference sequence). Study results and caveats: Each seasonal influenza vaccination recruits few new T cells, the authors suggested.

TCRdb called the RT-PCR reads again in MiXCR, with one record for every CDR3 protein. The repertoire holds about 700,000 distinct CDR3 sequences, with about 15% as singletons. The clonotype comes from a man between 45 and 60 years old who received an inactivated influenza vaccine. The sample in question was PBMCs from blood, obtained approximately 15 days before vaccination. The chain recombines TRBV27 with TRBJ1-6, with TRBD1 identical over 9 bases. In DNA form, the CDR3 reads TGTGCCAGCAGTAAAACAGGGGGCGCCTCCTATAATTCACCCCTCCACTTT. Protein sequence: CASSKTGGASYNSPLHF.